This T cell receptor (beta chain) was recovered during a study of blood T cell repertoires in COVID-19. The wider study: Acute-phase and convalescent COVID-19 samples originated in the United States, Italy and Spain. Sample material is recorded as cDNA or gDNA derived from T cells, B-cell-depleted T cells, or PBMCs.

V lost 1 base to trimming and J lost 5 bases; unmatched junction nucleotides: 0. Germline loops: CDR1 LNHNV, CDR2 YYDKDF (reference sequence). The CDR3 contains 13 residues. Original processing methods: Researchers report that nucleated cell counts were estimated from reference gene primer amplification. The data were produced by immunoSEQ multiplex PCR, yet TCRdb's version contains in-frame clones alone and is incomplete. The DNA gave D and trimming, while V, J and clone size come from that table. The table lists 130,000 to 150,000 clones, roughly 90% of them singletons. As for this clone: Other DNA sequences in the sample encode the same CDR3.

The chain has TRBV15 and TRBJ1-1, with 8 bases identical to TRBD1. The origin of this receptor is a man in his 70s with acute or convalescent COVID-19. Material for sequencing was peripheral blood. The DNA of the CDR3 is TGTGCCACCAGCAGAGGACAGGGGACTGAAGCTTTCTTT. Translation: CATSRGQGTEAFF.